This TCR beta chain came from a study of neurological immune-mediated disorders. Sample time point: longitudinal time-point 1 (baseline). The unsorted libraries were generated from a total of 2 million PBMCs, which had been stored in RNAlater at -80 C. This clonotype occurred many times. The cDNA was synthesized by means of template-switch 5'RACE, which was carried out with 10-nucleotide random UMIs. One entry per CDR3 protein, called by TCRdb with MiXCR from the 5' RACE reads. The sample contains approximately 46,000 distinct CDR3 sequences, 10% of which appear only once. Germline CDR1 SGHRS, CDR2 YFSETQ. Trimming left V 7 bases short and J 4 bases short, with 18 bases between. This CDR3 has 14 amino acids.

Input material: PBMCs. This sequence was found in a woman aged 40 to 49 in good health. The rearrangement links TRBV5-1 to TRBJ2-7, with D perhaps assigned TRBD1 or TRBD2 (5 bases each). The CDR3 DNA reads as TGCGCCAGCCGAGGGTACGGGACGGGGTACGAGCAGTACTTC. Amino acid sequence: CASRGYGTGYEQYF.